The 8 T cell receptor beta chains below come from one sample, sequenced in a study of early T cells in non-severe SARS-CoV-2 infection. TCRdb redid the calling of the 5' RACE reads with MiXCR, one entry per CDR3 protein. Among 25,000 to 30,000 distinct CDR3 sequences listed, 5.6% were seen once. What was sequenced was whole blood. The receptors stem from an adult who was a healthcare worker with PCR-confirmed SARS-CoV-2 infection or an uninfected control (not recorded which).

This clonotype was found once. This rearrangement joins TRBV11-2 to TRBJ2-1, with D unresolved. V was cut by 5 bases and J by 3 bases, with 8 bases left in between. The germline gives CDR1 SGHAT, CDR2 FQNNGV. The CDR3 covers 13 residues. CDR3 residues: CASSPGGYNEQFF. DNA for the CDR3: TGTGCCAGCAGCCCGGGCGGCTACAATGAGCAGTTCTTC.

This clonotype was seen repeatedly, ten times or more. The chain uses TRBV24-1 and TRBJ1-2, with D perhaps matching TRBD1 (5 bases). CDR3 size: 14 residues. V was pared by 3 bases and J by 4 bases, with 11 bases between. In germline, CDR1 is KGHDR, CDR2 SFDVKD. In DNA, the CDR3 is TGTGCCACCAGTGATCCGGGACGGTCCTATGGCTACACCTTC. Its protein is CATSDPGRSYGYTF.

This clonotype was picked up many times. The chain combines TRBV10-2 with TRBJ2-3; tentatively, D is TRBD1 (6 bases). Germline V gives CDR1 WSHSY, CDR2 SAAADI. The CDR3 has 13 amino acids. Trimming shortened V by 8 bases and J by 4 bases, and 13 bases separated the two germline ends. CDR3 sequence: CASGQGLADTQYF. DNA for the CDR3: TGCGCCAGCGGCCAGGGGTTAGCAGATACGCAGTATTTT.

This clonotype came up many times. CDR3 DNA: TGCGCCAGCAGCTTGTGGAGCTTCTACACCTTC. Protein product: CASSLWSFYTF. V gene TRBV5-1 combines with J gene TRBJ1-2, with unresolved D. V was pared by 1 base and J by 10 bases, with 8 bases between. CDR1 SGHRS and CDR2 YFSETQ come from the germline V gene. The CDR3 extends over 11 amino acids.

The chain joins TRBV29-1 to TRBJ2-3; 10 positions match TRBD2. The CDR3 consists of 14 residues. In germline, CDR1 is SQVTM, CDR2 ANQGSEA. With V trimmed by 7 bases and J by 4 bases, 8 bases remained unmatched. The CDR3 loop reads CSALAGGSADTQYF. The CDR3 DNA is TGCAGCGCGTTAGCGGGGGGCAGCGCAGATACGCAGTATTTT.

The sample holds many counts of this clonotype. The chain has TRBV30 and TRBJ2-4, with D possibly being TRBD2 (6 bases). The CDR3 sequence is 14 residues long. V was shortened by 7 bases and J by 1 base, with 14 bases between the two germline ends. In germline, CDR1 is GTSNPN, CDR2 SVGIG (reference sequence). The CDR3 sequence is CAFRPRGAKNIQYF. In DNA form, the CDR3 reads TGTGCCTTCCGCCCTCGGGGGGCCAAAAACATTCAGTACTTC.

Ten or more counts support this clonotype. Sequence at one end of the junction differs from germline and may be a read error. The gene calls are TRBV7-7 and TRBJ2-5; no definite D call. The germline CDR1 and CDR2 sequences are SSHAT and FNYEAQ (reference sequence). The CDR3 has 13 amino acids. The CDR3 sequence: CASSLVGQETQYF. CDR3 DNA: TGTGCTAGCAGCTTAGTAGGACAAGAGACCCAGTACTTC.

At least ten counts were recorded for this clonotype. The CDR3 protein is CASSVGTPYSNQPQHF. The CDR3 coding sequence is TGTGCCAGCTCAGTAGGGACACCCTATAGCAATCAGCCCCAGCATTTT. The rearrangement links TRBV18 to TRBJ1-5, with D possibly being TRBD1 (6 bases). The CDR3 is 16 amino acids. From germline, CDR1 is KGHSH and CDR2 LQKENI. V dropped 5 bases and J dropped 0 bases, with 14 bases sitting between them.